Listed below are T cell receptor beta chains from one sample, sequenced in a study of CD8 T cells in Susac syndrome. TCRdb fed the immunoSEQ multiplex PCR reads into MiXCR, producing one record per CDR3 protein. The sample lists 150,000 to 200,000 distinct CDR3 sequences, approximately 94% occurring once. The specimen was CD4+ T cells from PBMCs. The receptors come from a human donor with multiple sclerosis. CDR3s include the opening cysteine and the closing phenylalanine or tryptophan.

cdr3_aa,v_call
CASSGTGERPQHF,TRBV19
CASSLAGGIYEQYF,TRBV12-3/TRBV12-4
CSAFERGDTQYF,TRBV20-1
CASGRSNQPQHF,TRBV6-1
CSARDRLAITDTQYF,TRBV20-1
CASSGTYNEQFF,TRBV12-3/TRBV12-4
CSAPGGSGVYEQFF,TRBV29-1
CASSRERGPYGYTF,TRBV27
CASSQGTGDQPQHF,TRBV3-1
CASSVTGTGSYEQYF,TRBV9
CSIRDRPGDTQYF,TRBV29-1
CASSPRTLHEQYF,TRBV27
CASSSPTVPYEQYF,TRBV5-1
CASTGTYEQYF,TRBV2
CSFQGGNTIYF,TRBV29-1
CSASPLAGEETQYF,TRBV20-1
CASSMTVYQPQHF,TRBV19
CASRGQMSQPQHF,TRBV6-1
CASSPPGQPSYNEQFF,TRBV18
CASSLGIRGQSNQPQHF,TRBV7-8
CASSQVRVPYYNEQFF,TRBV3-1
CASSDTDNQPQHF,TRBV6-1
CANQRGRAHTGELFF,TRBV30
CSAGTQPNTEAFF,TRBV20-1
CASSLGWRPGGYGYTF,TRBV5-6
CASSLNRLGGEQYF,TRBV12-3/TRBV12-4
CASSPSGDSGANVLTF,TRBV12-3/TRBV12-4
CASSLSASGGTKNIQYF,TRBV28
CASSLSAGSGNSPLHF,TRBV12-3/TRBV12-4
CASSPQDREETQYF,TRBV12-3/TRBV12-4
CASRETVTGELFF,TRBV6-1
CASRRTGALNSPLHF,TRBV6-1
CASSLGRGAHEQFF,TRBV7-2
CASSLGWNSPLHF,TRBV6-5
CASSLGGGSYEQYF,TRBV5-4
CASSSSAGLIDTQYF,TRBV12-3/TRBV12-4
CASSLNRQETQYF,TRBV7-7
CASSVASGTEAFF,TRBV9
CASSQAGGTTPSEQYF,TRBV3-1
CASSWISGYNEQFF,TRBV2
CASSLSSVSYEQYF,TRBV5-4
CSARPGGVTGELFF,TRBV20-1
CASSEGQGGSYEQYF,TRBV6-6
CSAPGTPKNIQYF,TRBV20-1
CAWSPGQGRTNEKLFF,TRBV30
CASSFAGGNTEAFF,TRBV12-3/TRBV12-4
CSVDPGMETQYF,TRBV29-1
CASSLRDRETQYF,TRBV27
CASIHVVNEQFF,TRBV7-3
CASSLGGTSGRGSGQYF,TRBV5-4
CASRQTETQYF,TRBV2
CASSQVARAIYNEQFF,TRBV3-1
CASSLGPGNNSPLHF,TRBV5-1
CATSQLGLGDEQFF,TRBV24-1
CASSYLAGGYNEQFF,TRBV5-1